These T cell receptor beta chains were read from a single sample in a study. TCRdb re-called the RT-PCR reads through MiXCR, storing one row per CDR3 protein. The table includes fewer than 800,000 distinct CDR3 sequences, over 12% detected once. Specimen: memory CD4+ T cells from blood. The origin of the receptors is a female donor in good health, serving as a healthy control. The CDR3 runs from the conserved cysteine through the conserved F or W. The order of the fields is D gene, clone size, J gene, CDR3 length, V gene, CDR3 protein, CDR3 DNA. D genes are given only for firm matches. Some rows have no size entry. The others give once, few or many, or a class for an expanded clone.

TRBD1 | few | TRBJ2-1 | 15 | TRBV25-1 | CARQPVRGRIDEQFF | TGTGCCAGACAACCGGTGAGGGGGCGTATAGATGAGCAGTTCTTC
- | few | TRBJ2-1 | 14 | TRBV11-3 | CASSRSGPNNEQFF | TGTGCCAGCAGCCGTAGCGGTCCTAACAATGAGCAGTTCTTC
- | - | TRBJ1-2 | 13 | TRBV18 | CASSPDQDHGYTF | TGTGCCAGCTCACCCGATCAGGACCATGGCTACACCTTC
- | - | TRBJ2-5 | 13 | TRBV6-6 | CASRGQGGETQYF | TGTGCCAGCAGAGGACAGGGAGGGGAGACCCAGTACTTC
TRBD1 | many | TRBJ2-2 | 14 | TRBV5-1 | CASSGQGNTGELFF | TGCGCCAGCTCCGGACAGGGGAACACCGGGGAGCTGTTTTTT
- | few | TRBJ1-4 | 13 | TRBV6-5 | CASSSRPNEKLFF | TGTGCCAGCAGTTCCAGACCTAATGAAAAACTGTTTTTT
- | many | TRBJ1-1 | 15 | TRBV3-1 | CASSSAIGGSTEAFF | TGTGCCAGCAGCTCCGCGATAGGGGGAAGCACTGAAGCTTTCTTT
- | - | TRBJ2-5 | 16 | TRBV20-1 | CSARDLRVEWGETQYF | TGCAGTGCTAGAGATTTGAGGGTGGAGTGGGGAGAGACCCAGTACTTC
- | many | TRBJ2-3 | 12 | TRBV6-5 | CASSYSGDTQYF | TGTGCCAGCAGTTACTCCGGAGATACGCAGTATTTT
TRBD2 | many | TRBJ2-3 | 14 | TRBV6-5 | CASSSTSSTDTQYF | TGTGCCAGCAGCTCGACTAGCAGCACAGATACGCAGTATTTT
- | many | TRBJ2-1 | 11 | TRBV5-1 | CASSLERVQFF | TGCGCCAGCAGCTTGGAACGGGTTCAGTTCTTC
TRBD1 | few | TRBJ1-1 | 14 | TRBV18 | CASSPPPGGSGAFF | TGTGCCAGCTCACCACCACCAGGGGGTTCAGGAGCTTTCTTT
- | many | TRBJ1-1 | 12 | TRBV29-1 | CSSTRAEVEAFF | TGCAGCTCGACTAGGGCGGAGGTTGAAGCTTTCTTT
- | many | TRBJ2-2 | 14 | TRBV3-1 | CASSQEESTGELFF | TGTGCCAGCAGCCAAGAAGAGAGCACCGGGGAGCTGTTTTTT
TRBD2 | - | TRBJ2-2 | 15 | TRBV15 | CATSIAYGGTGELFF | TGTGCCACCAGTATAGCTTACGGGGGGACCGGGGAGCTGTTTTTT
- | many | TRBJ2-3 | 15 | TRBV29-1 | CSVRWGTQSTDTQYF | TGCAGCGTCCGGTGGGGTACTCAAAGCACAGATACGCAGTATTTT
TRBD2 | - | TRBJ2-1 | 16 | TRBV7-3 | CASSSLLAGGSHEQFF | TGTGCCAGCAGCTCCCTACTAGCGGGGGGGTCTCATGAGCAGTTCTTC
- | - | TRBJ1-5 | 19 | TRBV6-2/TRBV6-3 | CASSYIRKQGNRGGQPQHF | TGTGCCAGCAGTTACATTCGGAAACAGGGAAATCGTGGTGGTCAGCCCCAGCATTTT
TRBD2 | - | TRBJ2-5 | 16 | TRBV5-1 | CASSLGTSGKLGTQYF | TGCGCCAGCAGCTTGGGGACTAGCGGTAAACTAGGGACCCAGTACTTC
TRBD1 | few | TRBJ2-3 | 17 | TRBV7-2 | CASSLSGTGALLDTQYF | TGTGCCAGCAGCTTGTCCGGGACAGGGGCGCTTTTAGATACGCAGTATTTT
TRBD1 | many | TRBJ1-2 | 13 | TRBV29-1 | CSVVQGVAYGYTF | TGCAGCGTTGTTCAGGGGGTGGCCTATGGCTACACCTTC
TRBD2 | few | TRBJ2-5 | 15 | TRBV15 | CATSLGLAGDETQYF | TGTGCCACCAGCCTTGGACTAGCGGGAGATGAGACCCAGTACTTC
- | many | TRBJ1-2 | 16 | TRBV6-5 | CASREGGGTGNYGYTF | TGTGCCAGCAGAGAGGGGGGGGGCACAGGGAACTATGGCTACACCTTC
TRBD1 | few | TRBJ2-2 | 16 | TRBV7-2 | CASSFRQGDNTGELFF | TGTGCCAGCAGCTTCCGACAGGGGGACAACACCGGGGAGCTGTTTTTT
- | few | TRBJ2-2 | 14 | TRBV20-1 | CSARGGYHTGELFF | TGCAGTGCTAGAGGGGGGTACCACACCGGGGAGCTGTTTTTT
TRBD2 | few | TRBJ2-7 | 15 | TRBV7-2 | CASSLASGNQYEQYF | TGTGCCAGCAGCTTAGCGAGCGGGAACCAGTACGAGCAGTACTTC
- | many | TRBJ2-6 | 15 | TRBV20-1 | CSAGGPGDVANVLTF | TGCAGTGCCGGAGGACCGGGCGATGTGGCCAACGTCCTGACTTTC
- | few | TRBJ2-7 | 14 | TRBV20-1 | CSARDPRTFYEQYF | TGCAGTGCTAGAGATCCCAGAACTTTCTACGAGCAGTACTTC
TRBD2 | few | TRBJ2-3 | 13 | TRBV9 | CASSVGGGDTQYF | TGTGCCAGCAGCGTAGGGGGGGGGGATACGCAGTATTTT
TRBD2 | - | TRBJ2-1 | 17 | TRBV20-1 | CSATTVGLAGGGVWQFF | TGCAGTGCTACCACCGTGGGACTAGCGGGAGGAGGGGTGTGGCAGTTCTTC
- | few | TRBJ2-5 | 15 | TRBV7-2 | CASSSNVAGWETQYF | TGTGCCAGCAGCTCTAACGTGGCGGGGTGGGAGACCCAGTACTTC
- | many | TRBJ2-7 | 15 | TRBV20-1 | CSARDFAQGDYEQYF | TGCAGTGCTAGAGATTTTGCACAGGGCGACTACGAGCAGTACTTC
TRBD1 | - | TRBJ2-2 | 14 | TRBV9 | CASSDLQGIGELFF | TGTGCCAGCAGCGACTTACAGGGGATCGGGGAGCTGTTTTTT
- | few | TRBJ2-5 | 14 | TRBV7-7 | CASSPDGSRETQYF | TGTGCCAGCAGCCCTGACGGCTCAAGGGAGACCCAGTACTTC
- | - | TRBJ1-5 | 16 | TRBV7-2 | CASSFLPSAPDQPQHF | TGTGCCAGCAGCTTTTTGCCGTCGGCCCCGGATCAGCCCCAGCATTTT
- | - | TRBJ2-3 | 13 | TRBV24-1 | CATTSSPPATQYF | TGTGCCACCACTAGCTCGCCTCCTGCTACGCAGTATTTT
- | few | TRBJ2-7 | 16 | TRBV27 | CASSPPTGRGPYEQYF | TGTGCCAGCAGCCCACCGACAGGGAGGGGCCCCTACGAGCAGTACTTC
TRBD1 | many | TRBJ2-1 | 17 | TRBV5-1 | CASSLTLRQGALNEQFF | TGCGCCAGCAGCTTGACGTTACGACAGGGGGCACTAAATGAGCAGTTCTTC
- | - | TRBJ1-1 | 14 | TRBV3-1 | CASSPTRARTEAFF | TGTGCCAGCAGCCCGACGAGGGCCCGGACTGAAGCTTTCTTT
- | few | TRBJ2-1 | 16 | TRBV24-1 | CATSGLTANSYNEQFF | TGTGCCACCAGTGGTTTGACAGCTAATTCCTACAATGAGCAGTTCTTC
TRBD1 | - | TRBJ2-1 | 14 | TRBV5-1 | CASSIRQGSGEQFF | TGCGCCAGCAGCATCCGACAGGGATCGGGGGAGCAGTTCTTC
TRBD1 | - | TRBJ1-1 | 16 | TRBV5-1 | CASSPGTGGVRTEAFF | TGCGCCAGCAGCCCAGGGACAGGTGGAGTGAGGACTGAAGCTTTCTTT
- | few | TRBJ2-1 | 17 | TRBV4-3 | CASSPFRGEDSYNEQFF | TGCGCCAGCAGCCCCTTTAGGGGGGAGGACTCCTACAATGAGCAGTTCTTC
TRBD1 | - | TRBJ1-1 | 15 | TRBV20-1 | CSARASGQGFGGAFF | TGCAGTGCTAGGGCTAGCGGACAGGGGTTCGGAGGAGCTTTCTTT
- | many | TRBJ2-7 | 12 | TRBV5-1 | CASSAGAYEQYF | TGTGCCAGCTCTGCAGGGGCCTACGAGCAGTACTTC
TRBD2 | few | TRBJ2-5 | 13 | TRBV20-1 | CSARVGGAETQYF | TGCAGTGCTAGAGTCGGGGGGGCAGAGACCCAGTACTTC
- | - | TRBJ2-6 | 16 | TRBV12-3/TRBV12-4 | CASKFRSSSGANVLTF | TGTGCCAGCAAGTTTAGAAGTTCCTCTGGGGCCAACGTCCTGACTTTC
- | - | TRBJ1-1 | 12 | TRBV19 | CASSTFTVEAFF | TGTGCCAGTAGTACCTTTACGGTTGAAGCTTTCTTT
- | few | TRBJ2-2 | 14 | TRBV27 | CASKENLNTGELFF | TGTGCCAGCAAGGAAAATCTGAACACCGGGGAGCTGTTTTTT
- | few | TRBJ2-2 | 16 | TRBV5-1 | CASSLLSEFGGGELFF | TGCGCCAGCAGCTTGTTGAGCGAATTCGGCGGCGGGGAGCTGTTTTTT
TRBD2 | - | TRBJ2-2 | 16 | TRBV5-1 | CASSRIAGVNTGELFF | TGCGCCAGCAGCCGGATAGCGGGAGTTAACACCGGGGAGCTGTTTTTT
- | - | TRBJ2-1 | 16 | TRBV7-3 | CASSWRRQSTYNEQFF | TGTGCCAGCAGCTGGAGAAGGCAGTCGACCTACAATGAGCAGTTCTTC
- | many | TRBJ1-1 | 14 | TRBV27 | CASSPRMGVTEAFF | TGTGCCAGCAGTCCGAGAATGGGAGTCACTGAAGCTTTCTTT
- | few | TRBJ2-1 | 15 | TRBV27 | CASSSLPLLYNEQFF | TGTGCCAGCAGTTCCCTGCCCCTCCTCTACAATGAGCAGTTCTTC
- | - | TRBJ2-3 | 15 | TRBV10-3 | CATRGGSGDTDTQYF | TGTGCCACCAGGGGGGGAAGCGGAGATACAGATACGCAGTATTTT